The 21 T cell receptor beta chains reported below all come from one sample, sequenced in a study of shared clonotypes between healthy human individuals. This table comes from immunoSEQ multiplex PCR, and its TCRdb copy is limited to in-frame clones, with some not included. Among around 690,000 clones listed, around 90% were seen once. Sequences were obtained from memory CD8+ T cells from PBMCs. Subset here: CD45RO+ cells pooled with CCR7-negative TemRA cells. These receptors came from a man between 18 and 29 years old in good health. Some clones in this sample may be carry-over from other donors' samples.

The chain couples TRBV6-7 to TRBJ2-7; D gene unclear. TRBV6-7 is annotated as an ORF whose role is uncertain. The length of the CDR3 is 12 residues. V lost 8 bases and J lost 3, with 11 bases in between. The CDR3 DNA reads as TGTGCCAGCCTGGGCCGTGACTACGAGCAGTACTTC. It specifies CASLGRDYEQYF.

V gene TRBV6-5 combines with J gene TRBJ1-1; perhaps TRBD1 as D (5 bases). Germline values: CDR1 MNHEY, CDR2 SVGAGI. The CDR3 loop spans 14 amino acids. Deletions cut 2 bases from V and 4 bases from J, with 11 bases between. CDR3 nucleotide sequence: TGTGCCAGCAGTTACGGGGGAGGGGTCACTGAAGCTTTCTTT. It yields the protein CASSYGGGVTEAFF.

The rearrangement uses TRBV7-8 and TRBJ1-1; D not certain. Germline V gene data show CDR1 as SGHVS and CDR2 as FQNEAQ. Deletions cut 5 bases from V and 0 bases from J, with 19 bases between. There are 17 residues in the CDR3. The CDR3 DNA reads as TGTGCCAGCAGCAAACGACACCCCCTAGCCTTGAACACTGAAGCTTTCTTT. Translating it yields CASSKRHPLALNTEAFF.

The genes are TRBV27 and TRBJ2-1, with D uncertain. Germline V CDR1 and CDR2: MNHEY, SMNVEV (reference sequence). CDR3 length equals 13 residues. Between the trimmed V and J ends, which lost 5 bases and 5 bases, there was a span of 10 bases. Here the CDR3 DNA reads TGTGCCAGCAGTCCATTGGGCGACAATGAGCAGTTCTTC. Its protein is CASSPLGDNEQFF.

This chain links TRBV19 with TRBJ1-2; no clear D gene. V shed 5 bases and J shed 4 bases, with 8 bases lying between them. Germline assignment: CDR1 LNHDA and CDR2 SQIVND (reference sequence). The CDR3 runs to 12 residues. CDR3 protein: CASSVLGYGYTF. CDR3 coding DNA: TGTGCCAGTAGTGTGCTCGGCTATGGCTACACCTTC.

This clone was seen once. The CDR3 DNA sequence: TGTGCCAGCAGCCGGGAAGCCTACGAGCAGTACTTC. Protein: CASSREAYEQYF. The chain has TRBV11-2 and TRBJ2-7; D perhaps matches TRBD2 (5 bases). The ends were cut back, 5 bases at V and 2 bases at J, with 7 bases in the middle. Germline V gives CDR1 SGHAT, CDR2 FQNNGV. The CDR3 covers 12 residues.

The chain has TRBV18 and TRBJ1-4, with no clear D. Trimming pared 4 bases from V and 1 base from J, leaving 10 bases between. The CDR3 is 15 residues long. Germline CDR1 reads KGHSH; CDR2 reads LQKENI. The DNA for the CDR3 is TGTGCCAGCTCACGGAATAGGAAAACTAATGAAAAACTGTTTTTT. Encoded protein: CASSRNRKTNEKLFF. Full variable domain (rest looked up from reference TRBV18 and TRBJ1-4): NAGVMQNPRHLVRRRGQEARLRCSPMKGHSHVYWYRQLPEEGLKFMVYLQKENIIDESGMPKERFSAEFPKEGPSILRIQQVVRGDSAAYFCASSRNRKTNEKLFFGSGTQLSVL.

This sequence joins TRBV2 and TRBJ2-7, with D possibly TRBD2 on 5 matching bases. V shed 5 bases and J shed 1 base, with 6 bases lying between them. The CDR3 has 12 residues. The V gene's germline CDR1 is SNHLY and CDR2 FYNNEI. CDR3 loop: CASSRRSYEQYF. In DNA, the CDR3 is TGTGCCAGCAGTCGGAGGTCCTACGAGCAGTACTTC.

This chain links TRBV15 with TRBJ1-4, with TRBD1 matching over 8 bases. J lost 8 bases, V lost 4 bases, and 12 bases had no gene match. CDR1 LNHNV and CDR2 YYDKDF come from the germline V gene (reference sequence). This CDR3 is 16 amino acids long. CDR3 amino acids: CATSMRQGNVREKLFF. Written as DNA, the CDR3 is TGTGCCACCAGCATGCGACAGGGGAACGTACGGGAAAAACTGTTTTTT.

This clone was seen more than once but under ten times. The chain uses TRBV25-1 and TRBJ1-5; D not certain. CDR1 and CDR2 from the germline V gene are MGHDK and SYGVNS. V dropped 2 bases and J dropped 1 base, with 0 bases sitting between them. This CDR3 comprises 12 residues. CDR3: CASSESNQPQHF. Written as DNA, the CDR3 is TGTGCCAGCAGTGAAAGCAATCAGCCCCAGCATTTT.

The rearrangement uses TRBV21-1 and TRBJ1-2. TRBV21-1 is reported as a pseudogene. The length of the CDR3 is 14 residues. In DNA, the CDR3 is TGTGCCAGCAGCAAAGTTCGGACCAACTATGGCTACACCTTC. Translation: CASSKVRTNYGYTF.

The chain combines TRBV7-2 with TRBJ2-1, with TRBD1 matching over 7 bases. CDR3 length: 14 amino acids. From germline, CDR1 is SGHTA and CDR2 FQGNSA. V lost 6 bases to trimming and J lost 7 bases; unmatched junction nucleotides: 9. The CDR3, as DNA: TGTGCCAGCAGTACGAGACTCAGGGGGAATGAGCAGTTCTTC. This codes for CASSTRLRGNEQFF.

This sequence joins TRBV7-8 and TRBJ2-2; TRBD2 might be the D (7 bases). The CDR3 totals 16 residues. Trimming removed 0 bases from V and 4 bases from J, with 12 bases in between. Germline CDR1 and CDR2: SGHVS and FQNEAQ. The CDR3 here is CASSLARGPGTGELFF. The CDR3 bases are TGTGCCAGCAGCTTAGCGCGGGGGCCGGGCACCGGGGAGCTGTTTTTT.

This chain links TRBV4-3 with TRBJ2-7, with 11 bases fitting TRBD1. CDR1 and CDR2 from the germline V gene are LGHNA and YSLEER. This CDR3 spans 16 amino acids. The junction had 7 bases not matched to a gene; V was cut back by 0 bases and J by 6 bases. The CDR3 DNA follows: TGCGCCAGCAGCCAAGATATTCGGACAGGGGGCCCCGAGCAGTACTTC. Translating it yields CASSQDIRTGGPEQYF.

The chain carries TRBV19 and TRBJ1-1; D remains ambiguous. Germline CDR1 reads LNHDA; CDR2 reads SQIVND (reference sequence). There are 15 residues in the CDR3. With 8 bases removed from V and 2 bases from J, the gap between germline ends came to 18 bases. The CDR3 DNA reads as TGTGCCAGTGCCGGGATCCAAGAGGGAAACACTGAAGCTTTCTTT. This encodes CASAGIQEGNTEAFF.

The table lists this clone with a count of one. The J gene is TRBJ1-5, the V gene TRBV27; perhaps TRBD1 as D (5 bases). The CDR3 sequence is 14 residues long. V gave up 5 bases and J gave up 9 bases, with 17 bases separating them. The germline CDR1 and CDR2 sequences are MNHEY and SMNVEV (reference sequence). CDR3 residues: CASSPTGLVGPQHF. The CDR3 DNA is TGTGCCAGCAGTCCGACGGGACTCGTTGGGCCCCAGCATTTT.

This chain joins TRBV5-6 and TRBJ2-1; 10 bases line up with TRBD2. Germline lookup yields CDR1 SGHDT and CDR2 YYEEEE. The CDR3 sequence is 15 residues long. J lost 9 bases, V lost 1 base, and 7 bases had no gene match. The DNA for the CDR3 is TGTGCCAGCAGCTTGACTAGCGGGAATGGATTTGAGCAGTTCTTC. This codes for CASSLTSGNGFEQFF.

The chain recombines TRBV7-9 with TRBJ2-1; TRBD1 or TRBD2 may be the D gene (5 bases each). Looked up from germline, CDR1 is SEHNR and CDR2 is FQNEAQ (reference sequence). Trimming shortened V by 5 bases and J by 7 bases, and 21 bases separated the two germline ends. CDR3 length: 16 residues. The CDR3 here is CASSTPGPSLGNEQFF. CDR3 nucleotide sequence: TGTGCCAGCAGCACACCGGGACCCTCTTTGGGGAATGAGCAGTTCTTC.

The chain has TRBV28 and TRBJ2-2, with 8 bases identical to TRBD2. With V trimmed by 6 bases and J by 6 bases, 3 bases remained unmatched. This CDR3 is built from 13 residues. Germline CDR1 is MDHEN and CDR2 is SYDVKM. This CDR3 is CASSPGGAGELFF. The CDR3 bases are TGTGCCAGCAGCCCCGGGGGGGCCGGGGAGCTGTTTTTT.

The CDR3: CASSDRDSYEQYF. The DNA of the CDR3 is TGTGCCAGCAGTGATCGGGACAGCTACGAGCAGTACTTC. The gene calls are TRBV2 and TRBJ2-7; TRBD1 aligns across 7 bases. Germline V gene lookup returns CDR1 SNHLY and CDR2 FYNNEI. The CDR3 sequence is 13 residues long. The J segment lost 3 bases and the V segment lost 3 bases, leaving 2 bases of the junction unmatched.

With respect to this clone: The same CDR3 also results from other DNA sequences found in this sample. The V call is TRBV28, the J call TRBJ2-7; 7 nucleotides align to TRBD2. The CDR3 length is 15 residues. Germline assignment: CDR1 MDHEN and CDR2 SYDVKM. V trimming: 6 bases; J trimming: 4 bases; junction bases outside the gene matches: 12. The CDR3 DNA is TGTGCCAGCAGACTAACCGGGACTACGAAATACGAGCAGTACTTC. The encoded protein is CASRLTGTTKYEQYF.